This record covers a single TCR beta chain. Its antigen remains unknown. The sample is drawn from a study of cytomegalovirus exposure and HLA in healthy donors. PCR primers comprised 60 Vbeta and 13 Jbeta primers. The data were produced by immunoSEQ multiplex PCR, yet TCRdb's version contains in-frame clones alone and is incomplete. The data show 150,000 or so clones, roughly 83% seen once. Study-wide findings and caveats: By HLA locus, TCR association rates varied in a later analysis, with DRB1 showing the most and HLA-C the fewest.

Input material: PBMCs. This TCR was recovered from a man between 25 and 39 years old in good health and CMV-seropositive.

The DNA of the CDR3 is TGTGCCAGTAGTATAAGAACAGGGGGCTTTGAGACCCAGTACTTC. This codes for CASSIRTGGFETQYF. The rearrangement uses TRBV19 and TRBJ2-5, with 9 nucleotides matching TRBD1. The CDR3 totals 15 residues. Germline V CDR1 and CDR2: LNHDA, SQIVND (reference sequence). The V segment lost 2 bases and the J segment 5 bases; nucleotides outside the gene matches: 6.